Below, 27 T cell receptor beta chains from the same sample are listed, as sequenced in a study of shared clonotypes between healthy human individuals (dated by TCRdb to 2020 to 2022). Libraries came from the immunoSEQ multiplex PCR assay. In TCRdb, the immuneACCESS table is reduced to in-frame sequences with V and J assigned. These tables do not hold every clone; where another copy was compared, an unresolved V gene accounts for under half, and the others remain unexplained. Present in this sample are around 610,000 clones, approximately 96% of which were seen just once. The ten most abundant clones make up 0.11% of the sample. For the CD8 naive samples, CD45RO-negative cells were positively selected for CCR7, yielding a CD45RA+CCR7+ population from which TemRA cells were excluded. The sample taken for sequencing was naive CD8+ T cells sorted from blood. The cell subset or site label on this specimen signifies: CD45RA+CCR7+. The receptors stem from a woman aged 25-40 years in good health.

The genes are TRBV11-2 and TRBJ1-2; D not certain. This CDR3 contains 12 residues. Germline CDR1 reads SGHAT; CDR2 reads FQNNGV. V dropped 2 bases and J dropped 8 bases, with 9 bases sitting between them. The CDR3 protein is CASSLSAGGYTF. CDR3 nucleotides: TGTGCCAGCAGCTTATCAGCGGGAGGCTACACCTTC.

This clone has more than one count but fewer than ten. The V call is TRBV27, the J call TRBJ2-1, with D maybe TRBD2 (6 bases). Germline CDR1 reads MNHEY; CDR2 reads SMNVEV (reference sequence). This CDR3 spans 13 amino acids. V was clipped by 6 bases and J by 12 bases, with 18 bases between them. CDR3 DNA sequence: TGTGCCAGCAGACCCGGGACTTCCTTCGGGCAGTTCTTC. Residues: CASRPGTSFGQFF.

The chain combines TRBV2 with TRBJ2-7, with D perhaps assigned TRBD1 or TRBD2 (7 bases each). The CDR3 runs 16 residues. The germline V and J ends were trimmed by 4 bases and 2 bases, with 18 bases remaining between them. Germline V gene sequence: CDR1 SNHLY, CDR2 FYNNEI. The DNA of the CDR3 is TGTGCCAGCAGTGTGTCTGGGGAGGGGGCAACCTACGAGCAGTACTTC. It translates to CASSVSGEGATYEQYF.

The chain employs TRBV28 and TRBJ1-1; D gene ambiguous. The CDR3 has 13 residues. Trimming removed 10 bases from V and 4 bases from J, with 16 bases in between. Germline lookup yields CDR1 MDHEN and CDR2 SYDVKM. The CDR3 loop reads CATVPRRSTEAFF. The CDR3 region has the DNA TGTGCCACCGTACCTAGAAGGTCCACTGAAGCTTTCTTT.

J is TRBJ2-7 and V is TRBV27, with D tentatively TRBD1 or TRBD2 (5 bases each). Trimming pared 3 bases from V and 5 bases from J, leaving 8 bases between. The CDR3 has 12 amino acids. Germline V gene lookup returns CDR1 MNHEY and CDR2 SMNVEV (reference sequence). DNA for the CDR3: TGTGCCAGCAGTTTCTGGGGGAACGAGCAGTACTTC. Residues: CASSFWGNEQYF.

The chain has TRBV27 and TRBJ2-3, with D hard to call. There are 17 residues in the CDR3. Germline-derived CDR1 and CDR2 are MNHEY and SMNVEV (reference sequence). The V end was cut by 7 bases, the J end by 3 bases, with 23 bases between. In nucleotides, the CDR3 is TGTGCCAGCACACTCCGAGGAGAACGACCCAATACAGATACGCAGTATTTT. Translated, it gives CASTLRGERPNTDTQYF.

The rearrangement links TRBV27 to TRBJ1-2; 7 nucleotides match TRBD1. CDR1 and CDR2 (germline): MNHEY, SMNVEV (reference sequence). Trimming at V came to 5 bases and at J to 6 bases, leaving 6 bases not matched to a gene. This CDR3 has 13 amino acids. The CDR3 bases are TGTGCCAGCAGTCAGACAGGGTACAATGGCTACACCTTC. Translated: CASSQTGYNGYTF.

A single count supports this clone. J is TRBJ2-3 and V is TRBV27; 12 bases fit TRBD1. The V gene's germline CDR1 is MNHEY and CDR2 SMNVEV (reference sequence). The CDR3 has 14 amino acids. V dropped 8 bases and J dropped 5; count of bases not matched to a gene: 5. CDR3 sequence (DNA): TGTGCCAGCTGGCGGGACAGGGGGCTAGATACGCAGTATTTT. Its translation is CASWRDRGLDTQYF.

The chain employs TRBV27 and TRBJ2-1; possible D gene TRBD1, 5 bases. The V and J ends lost 6 bases and 10 bases respectively, with 16 bases between them. The CDR3 has 13 residues. Germline loops: CDR1 MNHEY, CDR2 SMNVEV (reference sequence). Here the CDR3 DNA reads TGTGCCAGCAGCCGCGGTGGGGCGACAGAGCAGTTCTTC. This gives the protein CASSRGGATEQFF.

A note on this clone: Distinct nucleotide sequences in the sample also encode this CDR3. The J gene is TRBJ1-5, the V gene TRBV5-4; D remains ambiguous. The CDR3 runs 13 residues. CDR1 is SGHNT, CDR2 YYREEE, per germline (reference sequence). V gave up 0 bases and J gave up 3 bases, with 4 bases separating them. The CDR3 bases are TGTGCCAGCAGCTTGGAGCCCAATCAGCCCCAGCATTTT. It is translated as CASSLEPNQPQHF.

The CDR3 reads CASSWDRDPKSYEQYF. The CDR3 DNA is TGTGCCAGCAGCTGGGACAGGGATCCAAAATCCTACGAGCAGTACTTC. The rearrangement links TRBV5-6 to TRBJ2-7; 9 nucleotides agree with TRBD1. Trimming cost V 3 bases and J 1 base; bases outside gene matches: 8. From germline, CDR1 is SGHDT and CDR2 YYEEEE. The CDR3 has 16 amino acids.

The CDR3 DNA follows: TGCGCCAGCAGCTTGGGAGAGGGATCCATCTACGAGCAGTACTTC. Translation: CASSLGEGSIYEQYF. The V gene is TRBV5-1, the J gene TRBJ2-5, with TRBD2 as a possible D gene (5 bases). The assigned J gene may be wrong: the sequence end matches TRBJ2-7 better. CDR3 length: 15 residues. Germline V gene lookup returns CDR1 SGHRS and CDR2 YFSETQ.

The chain links TRBV6-6 to TRBJ2-2; D remains ambiguous. Germline V CDR1 and CDR2: MNHNY, SVGAGI (reference sequence). CDR3 length equals 11 residues. V lost 7 bases, J lost 6 bases, and 6 bases lay in between. The CDR3 spells CASMVSGELFF. CDR3 DNA: TGTGCCAGCATGGTTTCCGGGGAGCTGTTTTTT.

The chain is built from TRBV29-1 and TRBJ2-2; TRBD2 matches 7 bases. V lost 6 bases and J lost 4; bases outside the gene matches: 5. Germline V gene lookup returns CDR1 SQVTM and CDR2 ANQGSEA. This CDR3 has 13 amino acids. In nucleotides, the CDR3 is TGCAGCGTCCAACTAGCGAGCACCGGGGAGCTGTTTTTT. This sequence encodes CSVQLASTGELFF.

The CDR3 protein is CASSLYGAGELFF. The CDR3, as DNA: TGTGCCAGCAGTTTATACGGGGCCGGGGAGCTGTTTTTT. The chain recombines TRBV28 with TRBJ2-2, with D perhaps matching TRBD2 (5 bases). Germline V CDR1 and CDR2: MDHEN, SYDVKM. V lost 1 base to trimming and J lost 6 bases, with 6 bases between them. This CDR3 spans 13 amino acids.

This clone was picked up one time. The chain joins TRBV6-1 to TRBJ2-2; TRBD2 aligns across 9 bases. The CDR3 runs 16 residues. After removal of 4 bases from V and 6 bases from J, the junction contained 9 bases not matched to a gene. Germline assignment: CDR1 MNHNS and CDR2 SASEGT. CDR3 in amino acids: CASSGWLAGKAGELFF. DNA for the CDR3: TGTGCCAGCAGTGGGTGGCTAGCGGGAAAAGCCGGGGAGCTGTTTTTT.

This clone has more than one count but fewer than ten. The rearrangement uses TRBV7-9 and TRBJ2-1; no definite D call. The germline gives CDR1 SEHNR, CDR2 FQNEAQ (reference sequence). V shed 5 bases and J shed 5 bases, with 10 bases lying between them. This CDR3 is 13 amino acids long. Here the CDR3 DNA reads TGTGCCAGCAGCCCAACGGGCGACAATGAGCAGTTCTTC. It yields the protein CASSPTGDNEQFF. The entire variable domain, with the rest obtained from reference TRBV7-9 and TRBJ2-1, is as follows: DTGVSQNPRHKITKRGQNVTFRCDPISEHNRLYWYRQTLGQGPEFLTYFQNEAQLEKSRLLSDRFSAERPKGSFSTLEIQRTEQGDSAMYLCASSPTGDNEQFFGPGTRLTVL.

The chain employs TRBV5-6 and TRBJ2-2; TRBD1 matches at 8 bases. Germline V gene lookup returns CDR1 SGHDT and CDR2 YYEEEE. V was clipped by 0 bases and J by 3 bases; unmatched bases: 7. The CDR3 is made up of 17 amino acids. The CDR3 reads CASSLGSRGPDTGELFF. The CDR3 nucleotides read TGTGCCAGCAGCTTGGGAAGCAGGGGGCCAGACACCGGGGAGCTGTTTTTT.

The J gene is TRBJ1-1, the V gene TRBV10-3; TRBD1 might be the D (5 bases). The CDR3 contains 15 residues. CDR1 and CDR2 from the germline V gene are ENHRY and SYGVKD. The germline V and J ends were trimmed by 3 bases and 6 bases, with 17 bases remaining between them. CDR3 nucleotides: TGTGCCATCAGTGACGAACAATCGGGGACCCCTGAAGCTTTCTTT. Protein product: CAISDEQSGTPEAFF.

The rearrangement uses TRBV2 and TRBJ2-5; D unresolved. V lost 8 bases, J lost 4 bases, and 8 bases lay in between. CDR1 is SNHLY and CDR2 is FYNNEI in the germline V gene. The CDR3 totals 11 residues. The CDR3, as DNA: TGTGCCAGCGGCCGAGGAGAGACCCAGTACTTC. This codes for CASGRGETQYF.

CDR3 sequence reads: CASSSPNEFYRGYEQFF. The CDR3, as DNA: TGTGCCAGCAGTTCCCCCAACGAATTTTACAGGGGGTACGAGCAGTTCTTC. This chain connects TRBV27 to TRBJ2-1; 8 nucleotides line up with TRBD1. The length of the CDR3 is 17 residues. Germline assignment: CDR1 MNHEY and CDR2 SMNVEV (reference sequence). V shed 4 bases, J shed 10 bases, and the junction held 18 bases outside the gene matches.

The chain uses TRBV28 and TRBJ2-2; TRBD1 matches 8 bases. Germline V gene lookup returns CDR1 MDHEN and CDR2 SYDVKM. CDR3 size: 16 residues. The ends lost 7 bases at V and 6 bases at J; junction bases unmatched: 13. The CDR3, as DNA: TGTGCCAGCACCTCAATGACAGGGGACGAGGCCGGGGAGCTGTTTTTT. Translation gives CASTSMTGDEAGELFF.

J is TRBJ2-1 and V is TRBV27, with 7 bases matching TRBD2. The ends lost 7 bases at V and 6 bases at J; junction bases unmatched: 3. The CDR3 length is 12 residues. Germline CDR1 is MNHEY and CDR2 is SMNVEV (reference sequence). The CDR3 DNA follows: TGTGCCAGCACGGGGGAGGGCAATGAGCAGTTCTTC. Encoded protein: CASTGEGNEQFF.

The chain joins TRBV5-1 to TRBJ2-7; TRBD2 matches 8 bases. Germline V gives CDR1 SGHRS, CDR2 YFSETQ. The CDR3 runs 14 residues. With V trimmed by 0 bases and J by 4 bases, 3 bases remained unmatched. The CDR3 DNA sequence: TGCGCCAGCAGCTTGGATAGCGGGACTTACGAGCAGTACTTC. As protein: CASSLDSGTYEQYF. The whole variable domain, filled in from reference TRBV5-1 and TRBJ2-7, reads KAGVTQTPRYLIKTRGQQVTLSCSPISGHRSVSWYQQTPGQGLQFLFEYFSETQRNKGNFPGRFSGRQFSNSRSEMNVSTLELGDSALYLCASSLDSGTYEQYFGPGTRLTVT.

The chain recombines TRBV7-9 with TRBJ2-7; no definite D call. CDR1 SEHNR and CDR2 FQNEAQ come from the germline V gene (reference sequence). V gave up 5 bases and J gave up 0 bases, with 20 bases separating them. The CDR3 has 17 residues. The chain's CDR3 is CASSRPRLGSFSYEQYF. CDR3 DNA sequence: TGTGCCAGCAGCCGGCCGCGTTTGGGCTCTTTCTCCTACGAGCAGTACTTC.

This chain joins TRBV10-2 and TRBJ2-7, with D perhaps given as TRBD1 or TRBD2 (5 bases each). Germline CDR1 WSHSY, CDR2 SAAADI. The CDR3 length is 12 residues. Trimming cost V 5 bases and J 5 bases, with 10 bases left between them. CDR3 sequence: CASSNGGDEQYF. The DNA of the CDR3 is TGCGCCAGCAGTAATGGGGGAGACGAGCAGTACTTC.

This rearrangement joins TRBV27 to TRBJ2-5, with TRBD2 matching 8 bases. Germline CDR1 reads MNHEY; CDR2 reads SMNVEV (reference sequence). This CDR3 region has 15 residues. V lost 5 bases, J lost 5 bases, and 10 bases stayed unmatched. The CDR3 sequence: CASSAGGRFDETQYF. CDR3 in DNA: TGTGCCAGCAGTGCTGGCGGGAGGTTTGATGAGACCCAGTACTTC.